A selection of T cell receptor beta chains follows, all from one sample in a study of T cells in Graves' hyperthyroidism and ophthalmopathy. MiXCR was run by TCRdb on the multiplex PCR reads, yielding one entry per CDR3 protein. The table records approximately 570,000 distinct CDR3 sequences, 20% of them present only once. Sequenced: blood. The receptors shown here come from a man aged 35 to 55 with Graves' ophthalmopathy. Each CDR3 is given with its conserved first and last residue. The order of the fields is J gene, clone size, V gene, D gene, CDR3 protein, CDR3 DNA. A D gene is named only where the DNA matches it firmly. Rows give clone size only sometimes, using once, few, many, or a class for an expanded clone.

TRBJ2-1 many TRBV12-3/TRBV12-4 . CASSLASTGTQQFF TGTGCCAGCAGTTTAGCGTCGACCGGGACTCAGCAGTTCTTC
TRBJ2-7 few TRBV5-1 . CASSQPVTGPTYEQYF TGCGCCAGCAGCCAACCCGTTACGGGGCCTACCTACGAGCAGTACTTC
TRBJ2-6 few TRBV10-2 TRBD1 CASRGTASGANVLTF TGCGCCAGCAGGGGGACAGCCTCTGGGGCCAACGTCCTGACTTTC
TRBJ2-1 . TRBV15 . CATRDNSRIVNNEQFF TGTGCCACCAGGGACAATTCGCGAATCGTCAACAATGAGCAGTTCTTC
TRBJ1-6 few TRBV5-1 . CASSLGGPVGNSPLHF TGCGCCAGCAGCTTGGGAGGGCCCGTAGGAAATTCACCCCTCCACTTT
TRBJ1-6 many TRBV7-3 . CASSQHVNSPLHF TGTGCCAGCAGCCAGCACGTAAATTCACCCCTCCACTTT
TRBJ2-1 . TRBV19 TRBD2 CASSKFLAGVMNEQFF TGTGCCAGTAGTAAATTTTTAGCGGGAGTCATGAATGAGCAGTTCTTC
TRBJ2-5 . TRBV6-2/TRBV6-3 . CASLRDFRETQYF TGTGCCAGCCTCAGGGACTTTCGAGAGACCCAGTACTTC
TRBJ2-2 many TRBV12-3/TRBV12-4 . CASSIHRGGTGELFF TGTGCCAGCAGTATTCACAGGGGAGGCACCGGGGAGCTGTTTTTT
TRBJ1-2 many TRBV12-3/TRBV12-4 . CASSFIQGRDGYTF TGTGCCAGCAGTTTTATACAGGGTAGAGATGGCTACACCTTC
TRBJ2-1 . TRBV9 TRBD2 CASSAGEGLAAYNEQFF TGTGCCAGCAGCGCCGGGGAGGGACTAGCGGCTTACAATGAGCAGTTCTTC
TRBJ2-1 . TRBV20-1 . CSARCNEQFF TGCAGTGCTAGATGCAATGAGCAGTTCTTC
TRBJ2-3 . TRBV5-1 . CASSLKGAPSTDTQYF TGCGCCAGCAGCTTGAAAGGGGCCCCTAGCACAGATACGCAGTATTTT
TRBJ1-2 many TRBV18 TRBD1 CASSPKTGADYGYTF TGTGCCAGCTCACCCAAGACAGGGGCTGACTATGGCTACACCTTC
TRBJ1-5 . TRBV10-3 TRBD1 CAIRGVGGQPQHF TGTGCCATCCGTGGGGTAGGGGGCCAGCCCCAGCATTTT
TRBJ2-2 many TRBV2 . CASKTLGGSTYTGELFF TGTGCCAGCAAGACCCTTGGGGGGAGCACTTACACCGGGGAGCTGTTTTTT
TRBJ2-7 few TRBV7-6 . CASSFNRDGTYEQYF TGTGCCAGCAGCTTTAACCGGGACGGTACCTACGAGCAGTACTTC
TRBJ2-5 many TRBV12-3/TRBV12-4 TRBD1 CASSLAGGAGETQYF TGTGCCAGCAGTTTAGCAGGGGGCGCAGGAGAGACCCAGTACTTC
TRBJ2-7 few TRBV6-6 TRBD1 CASSYDKGTGTYEQYF TGTGCCAGCAGTTACGATAAAGGGACAGGGACCTACGAGCAGTACTTC
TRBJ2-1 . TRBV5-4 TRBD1 CASSPKTGSNEQFF TGTGCCAGCAGCCCGAAGACAGGGTCCAATGAGCAGTTCTTC
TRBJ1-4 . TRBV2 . CASSVPQGQRGEKLFF TGTGCCAGCAGTGTCCCCCAGGGGCAGAGAGGAGAAAAACTGTTTTTT
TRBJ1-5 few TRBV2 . CASSDIALDQPQHF TGTGCCAGCAGTGATATAGCCTTGGATCAGCCCCAGCATTTT
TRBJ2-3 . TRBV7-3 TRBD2 CASSRTSGGFDTQYF TGTGCCAGCAGCCGGACTAGCGGGGGTTTTGATACGCAGTATTTT
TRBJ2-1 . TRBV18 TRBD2 CASSPPAGVYGEQFF TGTGCCAGCTCACCACCAGCGGGGGTGTACGGTGAGCAGTTCTTC
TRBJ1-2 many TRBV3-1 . CASSQDWGNGYTF TGTGCCAGCAGCCAAGATTGGGGTAATGGCTACACCTTC
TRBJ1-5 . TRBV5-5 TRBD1 CASSRKGPGQGINQPQHF TGTGCCAGCAGCCGAAAGGGCCCGGGACAGGGGATCAATCAGCCCCAGCATTTT
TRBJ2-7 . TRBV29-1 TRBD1 CSVAPSMGQGYEQYF TGCAGCGTTGCTCCCTCAATGGGACAGGGCTACGAGCAGTACTTC
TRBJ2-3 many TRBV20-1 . CSAIRPPIDTQYF TGCAGTGCCATCAGACCCCCTATAGATACGCAGTATTTT
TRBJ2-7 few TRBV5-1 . CASSFTPYVNYEQYF TGCGCCAGCAGCTTCACGCCGTATGTTAACTACGAGCAGTACTTC
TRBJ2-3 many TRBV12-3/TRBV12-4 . CASSLGWADTQYF TGTGCCAGCAGCCTGGGGTGGGCAGATACGCAGTATTTT
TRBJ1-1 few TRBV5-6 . CASSLRDWRLTEAFF TGTGCCAGCAGCCTCCGGGACTGGAGGTTAACTGAAGCTTTCTTT
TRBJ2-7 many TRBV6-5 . CASSYTPGPYEQYF TGTGCCAGCAGTTACACCCCGGGCCCGTACGAGCAGTACTTC
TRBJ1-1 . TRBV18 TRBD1 CASSPDRAMNTEAFF TGTGCCAGCTCACCGGACAGGGCTATGAACACTGAAGCTTTCTTT
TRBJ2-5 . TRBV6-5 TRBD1 CASSYQQGGQETQYF TGTGCCAGCAGTTACCAACAGGGGGGCCAAGAGACCCAGTACTTC
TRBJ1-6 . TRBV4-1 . CASSYRGDNSPLHF TGCGCCAGCAGCTATCGGGGGGATAATTCACCCCTCCACTTT
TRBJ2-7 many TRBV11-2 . CASSPARVSYEQYF TGTGCCAGCAGCCCCGCTAGAGTCAGCTACGAGCAGTACTTC
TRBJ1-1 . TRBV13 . CASRTTDRSNTEAFF TGTGCCAGCAGAACTACCGACAGGTCGAACACTGAAGCCTTCTTT
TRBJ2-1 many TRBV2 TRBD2 CASSAGLAGGEQFF TGTGCCAGCAGTGCCGGGCTAGCGGGAGGTGAGCAGTTCTTC
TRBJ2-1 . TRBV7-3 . CASGELLGGGPDEQFF TGTGCCAGCGGCGAATTATTGGGGGGGGGCCCCGATGAGCAGTTCTTC
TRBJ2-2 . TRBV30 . CAWSVLGRLNTGELFF TGTGCCTGGAGTGTACTTGGGCGGTTGAACACCGGGGAGCTGTTTTTT
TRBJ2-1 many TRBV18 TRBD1 CASSPLTGNNEQFF TGTGCCAGCTCACCCCTGACAGGGAACAATGAGCAGTTCTTC
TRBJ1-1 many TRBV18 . CASSPPLANTEAFF TGTGCCAGCTCACCACCTCTGGCCAACACTGAAGCTTTCTTT